The table lists the clone carrying this TCR beta chain with a few counts. The sample originates from a study of sequential checkpoint blockade in melanoma. Study background: After both sequences, patients received maintenance nivolumab.

This CDR3 has 17 residues. Germline V CDR1 and CDR2: SGHDN, FVKESK. V shed 0 bases and J 6 bases; nucleotides not matched to a gene: 9. The table came from immunoSEQ multiplex PCR; TCRdb's copy has only in-frame clones and leaves some out. Of 15,000 to 20,000 clones in the sample, roughly 66% are singletons; the top ten hold 15% to 20%. Sample treatment: randomized to nivolumab then ipilimumab (arm A) or the reverse (arm B). From thawed PBMCs, live CD3+CD8+ cells negative for CD19 and CD56 were sorted. The source of this sequence is a human donor with melanoma. The chain employs TRBV14 and TRBJ2-1; 9 bases fit TRBD1. This specimen consisted of CD8+ T cells sorted from blood (inferred from file names), obtained from a patient given nivolumab and ipilimumab in sequence. CDR3 in amino acids: CASSQDWYRGHSNEQFF. The CDR3 DNA is TGTGCCAGCAGCCAAGATTGGTACAGGGGGCACAGCAATGAGCAGTTCTTC.